The T cell receptor (beta chain) under discussion was sequenced for a study of PD-1 blockade in classical Hodgkin lymphoma. Study results and caveats: Complete responders' baseline diversity resembled that of newly diagnosed patients.

Clones were read by immunoSEQ multiplex PCR, and TCRdb kept only the in-frame ones, dropping some. The sample includes over 15,000 clones, 75% to 90% seen only once; the top ten take 10% to 15%. There was relapse after autologous stem cell transplantation in every patient, and there was variation in brentuximab vedotin exposure. Concerning this clone: The target antigen is unknown.

The CDR3 sequence is 14 residues long. From germline, CDR1 is SGHVS and CDR2 FNYEAQ. The V and J ends lost 4 bases and 3 bases respectively, with 10 bases between them. This TCR came from a human donor with classical Hodgkin lymphoma. The chain employs TRBV7-6 and TRBJ1-5, with D perhaps TRBD1 (5 bases). The specimen comprised peripheral blood mononuclear cells (PBMCs), sampled before the second cycle of nivolumab. Here the CDR3 reads CASSSTASNQPQHF. The CDR3 DNA reads TGTGCCAGCAGCTCGACAGCGTCCAATCAGCCCCAGCATTTT. The full variable domain, its missing parts supplied by reference TRBV7-6 and TRBJ1-5, is GAGVSQSPRYKVTKRGQDVALRCDPISGHVSLYWYRQALGQGPEFLTYFNYEAQQDKSGLPNDRFSAERPEGSISTLTIQRTEQRDSAMYRCASSSTASNQPQHFGDGTRLSIL.